This TCR beta chain was sequenced for a study of PD-1 blockade in classical Hodgkin lymphoma. The CDR3 runs 16 residues. Trimming cost V 1 base and J 3 bases; bases outside gene matches: 5. Per germline, CDR1 LNHNV and CDR2 YYDKDF (reference sequence). Each patient relapsed following autologous stem cell transplantation, and prior brentuximab vedotin exposure differed. Patients' outcomes at their best amounted to complete response, partial response or progressive disease. The data were produced by immunoSEQ multiplex PCR, yet TCRdb's version contains in-frame clones alone and is incomplete. The sample shows roughly 40,000 clones, 88% of them seen only once.

This sample comprised peripheral blood mononuclear cells (PBMCs), obtained at baseline. The sequence was collected from a human donor with classical Hodgkin lymphoma. J is TRBJ2-7 and V is TRBV15; 11 bases match TRBD2. The DNA of the CDR3 is TGTGCCACCAGCAGAGTAGGGACTAGCGGTTACTACGAGCAGTACTTC. Its protein is CATSRVGTSGYYEQYF.